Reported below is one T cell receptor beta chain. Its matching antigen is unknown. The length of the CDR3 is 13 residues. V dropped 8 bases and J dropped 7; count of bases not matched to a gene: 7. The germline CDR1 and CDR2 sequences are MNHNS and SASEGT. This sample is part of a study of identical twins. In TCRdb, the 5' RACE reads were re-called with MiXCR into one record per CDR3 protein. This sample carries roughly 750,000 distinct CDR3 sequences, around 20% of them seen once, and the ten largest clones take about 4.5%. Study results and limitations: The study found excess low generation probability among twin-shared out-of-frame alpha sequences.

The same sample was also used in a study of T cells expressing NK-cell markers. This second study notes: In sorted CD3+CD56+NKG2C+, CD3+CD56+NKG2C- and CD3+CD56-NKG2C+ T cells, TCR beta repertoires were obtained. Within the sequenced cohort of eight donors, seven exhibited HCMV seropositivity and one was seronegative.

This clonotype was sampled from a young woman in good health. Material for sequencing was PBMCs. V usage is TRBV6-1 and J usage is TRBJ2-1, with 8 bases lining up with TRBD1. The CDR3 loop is CASGDRGRNEQFF. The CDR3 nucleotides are TGTGCCAGCGGCGACAGGGGAAGGAATGAGCAGTTCTTC.